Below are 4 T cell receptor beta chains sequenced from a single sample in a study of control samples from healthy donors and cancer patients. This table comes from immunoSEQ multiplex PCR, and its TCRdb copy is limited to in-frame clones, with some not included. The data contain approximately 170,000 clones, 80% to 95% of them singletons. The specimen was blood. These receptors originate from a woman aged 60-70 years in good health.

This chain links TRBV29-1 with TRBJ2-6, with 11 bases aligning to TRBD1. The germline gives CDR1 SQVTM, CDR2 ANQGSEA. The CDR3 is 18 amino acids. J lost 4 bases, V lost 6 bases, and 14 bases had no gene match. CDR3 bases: TGCAGCGTGAGAGAACGGGGGACAGGGGGTGCAGGGGCCAACGTCCTGACTTTC. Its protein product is CSVRERGTGGAGANVLTF.

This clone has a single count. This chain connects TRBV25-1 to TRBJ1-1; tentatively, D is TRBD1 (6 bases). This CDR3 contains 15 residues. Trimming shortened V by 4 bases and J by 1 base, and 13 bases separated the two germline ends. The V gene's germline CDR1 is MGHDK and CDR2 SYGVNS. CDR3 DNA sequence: TGTGCCAGCAGTGGACCGGGACACCCGAACACTGAAGCTTTCTTT. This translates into CASSGPGHPNTEAFF.

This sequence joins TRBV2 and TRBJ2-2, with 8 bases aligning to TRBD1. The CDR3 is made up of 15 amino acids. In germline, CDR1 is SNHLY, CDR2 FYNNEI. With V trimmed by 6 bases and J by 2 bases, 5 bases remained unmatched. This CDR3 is CASSGDRHNTGELFF. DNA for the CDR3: TGTGCCAGCAGCGGGGACAGGCACAACACCGGGGAGCTGTTTTTT.

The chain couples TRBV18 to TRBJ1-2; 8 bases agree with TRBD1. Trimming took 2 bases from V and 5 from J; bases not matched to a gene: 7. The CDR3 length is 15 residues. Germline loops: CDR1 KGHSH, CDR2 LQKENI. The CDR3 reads CASSPSTGGLYGYTF. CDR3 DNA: TGTGCCAGCTCACCATCTACAGGGGGGTTATATGGCTACACCTTC.